This T cell receptor (beta chain) was documented in a study of shared clonotypes between healthy human individuals. The test was conducted at deep level. Per sorted-subset replicate PCR, input was around 200 ng DNA, representing around 29,000 T cell genomes. The assay was immunoSEQ multiplex PCR, and TCRdb's table has in-frame clones only and misses some. The sample lists roughly 720,000 clones; roughly 91% were seen once. This CDR3 comprises 17 residues. V shed 3 bases and J shed 4 bases, with 20 bases lying between them. Germline V gene sequence: CDR1 SGHVS, CDR2 FNYEAQ. Together with CD45RO+ cells, CCR7-negative CD45RA+ TemRA cells were included in CD8 memory.

The specimen sequenced was memory CD8+ T cells from PBMCs. Subset reported: CD45RO+ cells pooled with CCR7-negative TemRA cells. This clonotype was sampled from a man younger than 30 in good health. Some clones in this sample may be carry-over from other donors' samples. The rearrangement joins TRBV7-6 to TRBJ2-3; a weak D match, TRBD2 (7 bases). The CDR3 DNA sequence: TGTGCCAGCAGCTTGAGGGGGGGGCAGAGGGGAGCAGATACGCAGTATTTT. It encodes CASSLRGGQRGADTQYF.